This T cell receptor (beta chain) was documented in a study of human T cells and chemical hapten exposure. As for the study in general: An area of 2 cm by 2 to 2.5 cm on upper inner arm skin received 2% DPC for sensitization.

Germline CDR1 is SNHLY and CDR2 is FYNNEI. J was trimmed by 4 bases and V by 2 bases; bases with no gene match: 2. This CDR3 region has 14 residues. In the source study's methods: Sequenced samples showed a median of approximately 100,000 TCRs each, with counts running from around 24,000 to 710,000. TCRdb processed the RACE reads anew with MiXCR; each CDR3 protein has one entry. These V and J calls originate from TCRdb's pipeline instead of the authors' own analysis. The sample holds about 120,000 distinct CDR3 sequences, roughly 15% seen once. Documented time point: patch test 1, 2 weeks after DPC sensitization. Regarding treatment: therapeutic diphenylcyclopropenone sensitization with weekly scalp DPC. Alopecia patients deemed DPC-suitable, aged 18 to 70, excluding pregnancy.

The TCR sequence derives from a man aged 18 to 29 with alopecia areata. Some clones in this sample may be carry-over from other donors' samples. The specimen was whole blood, collected in connection with sensitization to the hapten diphenylcyclopropenone (DPC). The chain has TRBV2 and TRBJ2-3; 8 bases agree with TRBD1. DNA of the CDR3: TGTGCCAGCAGTGAACGGACAGGGCCAGATACGCAGTATTTT. Translating it yields CASSERTGPDTQYF.